Presented here are 17 T cell receptor beta chains from one specimen sequenced in a study of blood T cell repertoires in COVID-19. Method: immunoSEQ multiplex PCR; TCRdb's copy keeps in-frame clones and lacks some. The repertoire holds 200,000 or so clones, with around 90% as singletons. Sequenced material: peripheral blood. Every receptor here comes from a man aged 55 to 70 with acute or convalescent COVID-19.

The chain couples TRBV7-3 to TRBJ2-2; D call uncertain. The CDR3 totals 14 residues. CDR1 is SGHTA, CDR2 FQGTGA, per germline. V was cut by 5 bases and J by 6 bases, with 13 bases left in between. DNA for the CDR3: TGTGCCAGCAGCCGCGACCCTCGGGCCGGGGAGCTGTTTTTT. It encodes CASSRDPRAGELFF.

V usage is TRBV7-3 and J usage is TRBJ2-2, with D possibly matching TRBD2 (7 bases). The CDR3 contains 17 residues. V lost 5 bases and J 0 bases, leaving 16 bases between the germline ends. Per the germline V gene, CDR1 is SGHTA and CDR2 is FQGTGA. The CDR3 protein is CASSPGGTKANTGELFF. In nucleotides, the CDR3 is TGTGCCAGCAGCCCCGGGGGGACAAAGGCGAACACCGGGGAGCTGTTTTTT.

The V and J genes are TRBV29-1 and TRBJ2-3, with D perhaps TRBD2 (7 bases). V lost 6 bases, J lost 2 bases, and 15 bases lay in between. The CDR3 runs 14 residues. Germline CDR1 SQVTM, CDR2 ANQGSEA. The CDR3 sequence: CSVWGGGITDTQYF. CDR3 sequence (DNA): TGCAGCGTGTGGGGGGGCGGGATCACAGATACGCAGTATTTT.

This clone was detected once. This sequence joins TRBV29-1 and TRBJ1-2; D is possibly TRBD1 (5 bases). This CDR3 comprises 14 residues. Germline lookup yields CDR1 SQVTM and CDR2 ANQGSEA. V dropped 4 bases and J dropped 1 base, with 13 bases sitting between them. CDR3 in DNA: TGCAGCGTTGTGTCTGGGGCCGATAACTATGGCTACACCTTC. Amino acid sequence: CSVVSGADNYGYTF.

This clone has a single count. The V call is TRBV7-2, the J call TRBJ2-1; D is perhaps TRBD1 (5 bases). This CDR3 spans 14 amino acids. V shed 0 bases and J shed 7 bases, with 10 bases lying between them. Germline V gene lookup returns CDR1 SGHTA and CDR2 FQGNSA. For the CDR3, the DNA is TGTGCCAGCAGCTTAGCAGGGGCGCGTAATGAGCAGTTCTTC. This gives the protein CASSLAGARNEQFF.

This chain joins TRBV7-9 and TRBJ2-3; D is perhaps TRBD2 (7 bases). Germline loops: CDR1 SEHNR, CDR2 FQNEAQ (reference sequence). The CDR3 loop spans 14 amino acids. V lost 7 bases and J 5 bases, leaving 16 bases between the germline ends. The CDR3 DNA reads TGTGCCAGCATGAGAGGGGGGGCCAAAGATACGCAGTATTTT. The encoded protein is CASMRGGAKDTQYF. Supplemented by reference TRBV7-9 and TRBJ2-3, the full variable domain reads DTGVSQNPRHKITKRGQNVTFRCDPISEHNRLYWYRQTLGQGPEFLTYFQNEAQLEKSRLLSDRFSAERPKGSFSTLEIQRTEQGDSAMYLCASMRGGAKDTQYFGPGTRLTVL.

The chain combines TRBV2 with TRBJ2-5, with TRBD2 matching over 7 bases. The trim removed 6 bases at V and 3 bases at J, leaving 7 bases unmatched. CDR1 is SNHLY, CDR2 FYNNEI, per germline. The length of the CDR3 is 14 residues. CDR3 sequence: CASRTGTIKETQYF. CDR3 DNA sequence: TGTGCCAGCAGGACCGGGACTATCAAAGAGACCCAGTACTTC.

The genes are TRBV10-3 and TRBJ1-2; D unresolved. The V end was cut by 4 bases, the J end by 0 bases, with 15 bases between. This CDR3 has 16 residues. CDR1 is ENHRY, CDR2 SYGVKD, per germline. CDR3: CAISASSGETNYGYTF. For the CDR3, the DNA is TGTGCCATCAGTGCGTCATCTGGGGAGACTAACTATGGCTACACCTTC.

As concerns this clone: Other DNA sequences in this sample translate to the same CDR3. The chain combines TRBV3-1 (or the pseudogene TRBV3-2) with TRBJ1-2, with D perhaps TRBD1 (5 bases). This CDR3 region has 14 residues. Germline V gives CDR1 LGHDT, CDR2 YNNKEL (reference sequence). V was cut by 0 bases and J by 4 bases, with 9 bases left in between. The CDR3 DNA reads TGTGCCAGCAGCCAAGAGTCAGGGTCCTATGGCTACACCTTC. The encoded protein is CASSQESGSYGYTF.

The V gene is TRBV18, the J gene TRBJ2-7; weak D call: TRBD1 (6 bases). CDR3 length equals 17 residues. V lost 3 bases and J 2 bases, leaving 20 bases between the germline ends. The germline gives CDR1 KGHSH, CDR2 LQKENI. CDR3: CASSPGRGKLLAYEQYF. The CDR3 DNA reads TGTGCCAGCTCACCGGGCAGGGGTAAGCTGCTTGCCTACGAGCAGTACTTC.

This clone came up once. The rearrangement uses TRBV12-3 or TRBV12-4 and TRBJ1-2, with D unclear. This CDR3 comprises 13 residues. The germline V and J ends were trimmed by 6 bases and 5 bases, with 13 bases remaining between them. Written as DNA, the CDR3 is TGTGCCAGCAGCACGGGGAAATGGTATGGCTACACCTTC. This translates into CASSTGKWYGYTF.

The chain carries TRBV7-9 and TRBJ1-6, with TRBD1 identical over 9 bases. J was trimmed by 7 bases and V by 5 bases; bases with no gene match: 3. Germline CDR1 reads SEHNR; CDR2 reads FQNEAQ (reference sequence). The CDR3 is made up of 14 amino acids. In DNA form, the CDR3 reads TGTGCCAGCAGCGACGGACAGGGGAATTCACCCCTCCACTTT. It specifies CASSDGQGNSPLHF.

The chain has TRBV7-3 and TRBJ2-7, with TRBD2 identical over 11 bases. Looked up from germline, CDR1 is SGHTA and CDR2 is FQGTGA. Losses at the gene ends were 5 bases for V and 0 bases for J; bases not matched to a gene: 3. This CDR3 spans 15 amino acids. In DNA, the CDR3 is TGTGCCAGCAGCCCTAGCGGGGGGACCTCCTACGAGCAGTACTTC. Amino acid sequence: CASSPSGGTSYEQYF.

The rearrangement uses TRBV7-2 and TRBJ2-3; 12 bases are a match to TRBD2. Germline loops: CDR1 SGHTA, CDR2 FQGNSA. V dropped 5 bases and J dropped 4; count of bases not matched to a gene: 7. The CDR3 runs 16 residues. The CDR3 here is CASSISPSGGADTQYF. In DNA, the CDR3 is TGTGCCAGCAGCATCTCCCCTAGCGGGGGGGCAGATACGCAGTATTTT.

V gene TRBV5-6 combines with J gene TRBJ1-1; the match to TRBD1 covers 10 bases. The CDR3 sequence is 17 residues long. V was pared by 5 bases and J by 1 base, with 11 bases of the junction left unmatched. Germline CDR1 is SGHDT and CDR2 is YYEEEE. CDR3 protein: CASSLTGQGWENTEAFF. CDR3 in DNA: TGTGCCAGCAGTCTTACGGGACAGGGGTGGGAGAACACTGAAGCTTTCTTT. Full variable domain (rest looked up from reference TRBV5-6 and TRBJ1-1): DAGVTQSPTHLIKTRGQQVTLRCSPKSGHDTVSWYQQALGQGPQFIFQYYEEEERQRGNFPDRFSGHQFPNYSSELNVNALLLGDSALYLCASSLTGQGWENTEAFFGQGTRLTVV.

V and J are TRBV5-6 and TRBJ1-5; D is perhaps TRBD1 (5 bases). V lost 3 bases and J 2 bases, leaving 12 bases between the germline ends. The CDR3 sequence is 15 residues long. Germline V gene data show CDR1 as SGHDT and CDR2 as YYEEEE. The CDR3 is CASSWGTGGNQPQHF. CDR3 in DNA: TGTGCCAGCAGCTGGGGTACAGGCGGCAATCAGCCCCAGCATTTT.

The gene calls are TRBV14 and TRBJ2-5; 9 nucleotides agree with TRBD2. CDR3 length: 16 residues. The ends lost 0 bases at V and 2 bases at J; junction bases unmatched: 4. From germline, CDR1 is SGHDN and CDR2 FVKESK. The CDR3 DNA reads as TGTGCCAGCAGCCAAGATCGCGGGGGGGTACAAGAGACCCAGTACTTC. Amino acid sequence: CASSQDRGGVQETQYF. Filled out from reference TRBV14 and TRBJ2-5, the complete variable domain reads EAGVTQFPSHSVIEKGQTVTLRCDPISGHDNLYWYRRVMGKEIKFLLHFVKESKQDESGMPNNRFLAERTGGTYSTLKVQPAELEDSGVYFCASSQDRGGVQETQYFGPGTRLLVL.